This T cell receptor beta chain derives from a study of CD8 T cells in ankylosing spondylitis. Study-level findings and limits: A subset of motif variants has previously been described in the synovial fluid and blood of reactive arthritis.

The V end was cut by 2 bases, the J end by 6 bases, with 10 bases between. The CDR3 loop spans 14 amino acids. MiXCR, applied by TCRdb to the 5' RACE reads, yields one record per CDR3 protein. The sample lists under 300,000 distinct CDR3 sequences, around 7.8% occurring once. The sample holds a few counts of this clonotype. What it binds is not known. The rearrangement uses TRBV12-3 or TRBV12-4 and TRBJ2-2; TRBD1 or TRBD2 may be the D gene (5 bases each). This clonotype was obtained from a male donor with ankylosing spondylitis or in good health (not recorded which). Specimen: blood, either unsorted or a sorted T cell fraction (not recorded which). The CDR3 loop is CASSLIRESGELFF. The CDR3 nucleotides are TGTGCCAGCAGTTTAATCAGGGAGTCCGGGGAGCTGTTTTTT.